The source of this T cell receptor (beta chain) is a study of T cell repertoires in cytomegalovirus infection. The CDR3 contains 13 residues. The V end was cut by 6 bases, the J end by 7 bases, with 15 bases between. TCRdb reprocessed the reads via MiXCR and lists one record per CDR3 protein. This table has some 390,000 distinct CDR3 sequences, roughly 18% appearing once. This clonotype was detected ten times or more. This rearrangement joins TRBV12-3 or TRBV12-4 to TRBJ1-2, with no clear D. The sequence derives from a human donor in good health (CMV status not recorded). Some clones in this sample may be carry-over from other donors' samples. Sequences were obtained from PBMCs. CDR3 in amino acids: CASRIVGLRGYTF. The CDR3, as DNA: TGTGCCAGCAGGATAGTGGGGTTGCGTGGCTACACCTTC.